The 16 T cell receptor beta chains below all came from one sample that was sequenced in a study of breast tumors, draining lymph nodes, adjacent tissues. Samples came from axillary lymph nodes draining the breast cancer. TCRdb analysed the multiplex PCR reads with MiXCR anew, one entry per CDR3 protein. Among 180,000 or so distinct CDR3 sequences listed, 33% were seen once. The sample consisted of axillary lymph node tissue. These receptors originate from a female donor with breast cancer. Some clones in this sample may be carry-over from other donors' samples.

This clonotype has a count of ten or more. The V call is TRBV2, the J call TRBJ2-7, with a possible D match to TRBD1 (6 bases). Per germline, CDR1 SNHLY and CDR2 FYNNEI. The CDR3 is made up of 14 amino acids. Trimming shortened V by 3 bases and J by 4 bases, and 13 bases separated the two germline ends. The CDR3: CASSDGTPPYEQYF. CDR3 DNA sequence: TGTGCCAGCAGTGATGGGACACCCCCTTACGAGCAGTACTTC.

This clonotype has a count of ten or more. The V call is TRBV19, the J call TRBJ2-7, with 9 bases that match TRBD2. The germline CDR1 and CDR2 sequences are LNHDA and SQIVND (reference sequence). Unmatched junction bases numbered 7, after V lost 1 base and J lost 3 bases. CDR3 size: 16 residues. The CDR3: CASSIVAGGTNYEQYF. The DNA for the CDR3 is TGTGCCAGTAGTATAGTTGCGGGAGGGACCAACTACGAGCAGTACTTC.

This chain links TRBV15 with TRBJ2-7, with 7 bases fitting TRBD2. The V gene end was trimmed by 3 bases and the J gene end by 6 bases; junction bases not matched to a gene: 8. The CDR3 has 14 amino acids. Looked up from germline, CDR1 is LNHNV and CDR2 is YYDKDF (reference sequence). The CDR3 region is CATSSQSGKGEQYF. The CDR3 DNA reads TGTGCCACCAGCAGCCAAAGCGGGAAGGGCGAGCAGTACTTC. Full variable domain (outside the CDR3, taken from reference TRBV15 and TRBJ2-7): DAMVIQNPRYQVTQFGKPVTLSCSQTLNHNVMYWYQQKSSQAPKLLFHYYDKDFNNEADTPDNFQSRRPNTSFCFLDIRSPGLGDTAMYLCATSSQSGKGEQYFGPGTRLTVT.

This clonotype was counted only a few times. This clone may be a read error of a much larger clone one base away. This chain joins TRBV20-1 and TRBJ2-1; D gene uncertain. The CDR3 runs to 14 residues. CDR1 DFQATT and CDR2 SNEGSKA come from the germline V gene (reference sequence). The CDR3 sequence: CSARASVSYTEQFF. DNA of the CDR3: TGCAGTGCCCGGGCATCGGTCTCCTACACTGAGCAGTTCTTC.

This clonotype came up a few times. This could be a read error, since a much larger clone is one nucleotide away. This rearrangement joins TRBV6-5 to TRBJ2-3; D call uncertain. The V end lost 8 bases, the J end lost 2 bases, and 11 bases lay between the germline ends. The CDR3 sequence is 13 residues long. Looked up from germline, CDR1 is MNHEY and CDR2 is SVGAGI. CDR3 protein: CASPHYYTDTQYF. Written as DNA, the CDR3 is TGTGCCAGCCCCCACTACTACACAGATACGCAGTATTTT.

This clonotype was recorded at least ten times. The chain combines TRBV9 with TRBJ2-5, with 10 bases that match TRBD1. V gave up 0 bases and J gave up 4 bases; unmatched junction bases: 3. Germline values: CDR1 SGDLS, CDR2 YYNGEE. The CDR3 contains 15 residues. DNA for the CDR3: TGTGCCAGCAGCGTAGAGAGACAGGGGGCAGAGACCCAGTACTTC. It encodes CASSVERQGAETQYF.

In its sample, this clonotype was seen many times. The rearrangement links TRBV27 to TRBJ1-5, with D hard to call. This CDR3 spans 13 amino acids. Germline CDR1 and CDR2: MNHEY and SMNVEV (reference sequence). V lost 5 bases, J lost 3 bases, and 8 bases lay in between. The CDR3, as DNA: TGTGCCAGCAGTCCGTACTTCAATCAGCCCCAGCATTTT. This codes for CASSPYFNQPQHF.

This clonotype was observed at least ten times. V gene TRBV6-1 combines with J gene TRBJ2-7, with D possibly TRBD2 on 6 matching bases. This CDR3 spans 12 amino acids. Germline-derived CDR1 and CDR2 are MNHNS and SASEGT. V lost 5 bases, J lost 7 bases, and 12 bases lay in between. The CDR3 coding sequence is TGTGCCAGCAGTCACGGGGGACGGGAGCAGTACTTC. Protein product: CASSHGGREQYF.

The V and J genes are TRBV5-1 and TRBJ1-2; perhaps TRBD1 as D (5 bases). This CDR3 is built from 15 residues. Germline-derived CDR1 and CDR2 are SGHRS and YFSETQ. V lost 1 base, J lost 4 bases, and 14 bases lay in between. CDR3 nucleotide sequence: TGCGCCAGCAGCTTGAACGGCAGGGCCCTCTATGGCTACACCTTC. Translation: CASSLNGRALYGYTF.

This clonotype was seen ten or more times. The V call is TRBV7-8, the J call TRBJ1-2, with 7 bases that match TRBD1. The trim removed 5 bases at V and 0 bases at J, leaving 9 bases unmatched. Germline V gives CDR1 SGHVS, CDR2 FQNEAQ. CDR3 length equals 16 residues. The chain's CDR3 is CASSLGRRGPNYGYTF. The CDR3 DNA is TGTGCCAGCAGCCTCGGACGTAGGGGGCCTAACTATGGCTACACCTTC.

The chain recombines TRBV6-2 or TRBV6-3 with TRBJ2-5; tentatively, D is TRBD2 (6 bases). Trimming removed 6 bases at V and 11 bases at J, with 28 bases between. The CDR3 totals 16 residues. Germline V CDR1 and CDR2: MNHEY, SVGEGT. CDR3 region: CASSSLDGRENNEQYF. Here the CDR3 DNA reads TGTGCCAGCAGCTCCCTAGACGGGAGAGAGAACAATGAGCAGTACTTC.

The table lists this clonotype with many counts. The V and J genes are TRBV10-3 and TRBJ1-4; possibly TRBD1 for D (6 bases). The CDR3 is 14 residues long. Germline V CDR1 and CDR2: ENHRY, SYGVKD. With 4 bases removed from V and 3 bases from J, the gap between germline ends came to 9 bases. The CDR3 sequence is CAISATGPNEKLFF. The CDR3 DNA reads TGTGCCATCAGTGCTACAGGGCCTAATGAAAAACTGTTTTTT.

This clonotype has more than one count but fewer than ten. V gene TRBV3-1 combines with J gene TRBJ2-4; D remains ambiguous. Trimming left V 4 bases short and J 1 base short, with 2 bases between. The CDR3 contains 12 residues. CDR1 is LGHDT, CDR2 YNNKEL, per germline (reference sequence). As DNA, the CDR3 is TGTGCCAGCAGCCCCGCCAAAAACATTCAGTACTTC. It codes for CASSPAKNIQYF.

The CDR3 region has the DNA TGTGCCAGCAGCTTGAACGGGAGGGCTGGGGCCAACGTCCTGACTTTC. This encodes CASSLNGRAGANVLTF. J is TRBJ2-6 and V is TRBV7-6; 8 bases map to TRBD2. The germline V gene encodes CDR1 SGHVS and CDR2 FNYEAQ. V lost 3 bases to trimming and J lost 2 bases; unmatched junction nucleotides: 3. CDR3 size: 16 residues.

This clonotype showed up just a few times. CDR3 DNA: TGTGCCAGCAGTTACGGTCCTCCGGGATCCCCCTACAATGAGCAGTTCTTC. This gives the protein CASSYGPPGSPYNEQFF. The J gene is TRBJ2-1, the V gene TRBV6-2 or TRBV6-3; a possible D gene is TRBD2 (5 bases). Trimming left V 2 bases short and J 2 bases short, with 16 bases between. The germline V gene has CDR1 MNHEY and CDR2 SVGEGT. The CDR3 is 17 residues long.

This chain links TRBV12-3 or TRBV12-4 with TRBJ1-2; weak D call: TRBD1 (5 bases). The V end lost 3 bases, the J end lost 2 bases, and 16 bases lay between the germline ends. The CDR3 is 16 residues long. Written as DNA, the CDR3 is TGTGCCAGCAGTTTCGGGGCTACACACCACAACTATGGCTACACCTTC. This translates into CASSFGATHHNYGYTF.